The 21 T cell receptor beta chains given below trace back to one sample, sequenced in a study of blood T cell repertoires in COVID-19. TCRdb's copy holds only in-frame clones and misses some; the assay was immunoSEQ multiplex PCR. The sample includes roughly 230,000 clones, over 75% seen only once; the top ten take approximately 3.6%. The sequencing sample was made of PBMCs or T cells enriched from blood (not recorded which). The receptors come from a woman aged 55-69 years who had recovered from COVID-19.

This clone was detected only once. This sequence joins TRBV2 and TRBJ1-1, with 9 positions matching TRBD1. Germline lookup yields CDR1 SNHLY and CDR2 FYNNEI. CDR3 length: 14 amino acids. V was pared by 7 bases and J by 4 bases, with 7 bases of the junction left unmatched. The CDR3 coding sequence is TGTGCCAGCACACAGGCGGACAGGGGCACTGAAGCTTTCTTT. Translation gives CASTQADRGTEAFF.

V usage is TRBV3-1 (or the pseudogene TRBV3-2) and J usage is TRBJ1-6, with TRBD1 matching over 9 bases. The trim removed 4 bases at V and 9 bases at J, leaving 4 bases unmatched. Germline V gene data show CDR1 as LGHDT and CDR2 as YNNKEL (reference sequence). This CDR3 contains 14 residues. As DNA, the CDR3 is TGTGCCAGCAGCCTAGGACAGGGGTTTTCACCCCTCCACTTT. This sequence encodes CASSLGQGFSPLHF.

DNA for the CDR3: TGTGCCAGTAGAACGGGACAGGGTAACAGTCAGCCCCAGCATTTT. Protein product: CASRTGQGNSQPQHF. This chain connects TRBV19 to TRBJ1-5, with 9 bases that match TRBD1. The CDR3 sequence is 15 residues long. Germline CDR1 is LNHDA and CDR2 is SQIVND (reference sequence). J gave up 6 bases and V 6 bases, and 9 bases lay outside the gene matches.

This sequence joins TRBV12-3 or TRBV12-4 and TRBJ2-3, with unresolved D. The ends were cut back, 3 bases at V and 14 bases at J, with 15 bases in the middle. There are 12 residues in the CDR3. The CDR3 coding sequence is TGTGCCAGCAGTTTTGGGCAAACAAAGTCGTATTTT. It yields the protein CASSFGQTKSYF.

This clone was observed a handful of times. The rearrangement links TRBV10-3 to TRBJ2-2; perhaps TRBD2 as D (6 bases). The V gene's germline CDR1 is ENHRY and CDR2 SYGVKD. This CDR3 region has 17 residues. Trimming removed 4 bases from V and 2 bases from J, with 17 bases in between. CDR3 in DNA: TGTGCCATCAGTGTAAAAGGGCTGGGACTTAACACCGGGGAGCTGTTTTTT. This gives the protein CAISVKGLGLNTGELFF.

This chain connects TRBV6-5 to TRBJ1-2, with 8 bases aligning to TRBD1. Germline V CDR1 and CDR2: MNHEY, SVGAGI. The J segment lost 8 bases and the V segment lost 6 bases, leaving 8 bases of the junction unmatched. The CDR3 contains 13 residues. In nucleotides, the CDR3 is TGTGCCAGCAGCCCAGGACAGGGCAGAGGCTACACCTTC. This gives the protein CASSPGQGRGYTF.

J is TRBJ1-1 and V is TRBV6-5, with TRBD1 matching over 9 bases. This CDR3 contains 12 residues. The trim removed 6 bases at V and 10 bases at J, leaving 6 bases unmatched. The germline V gene encodes CDR1 MNHEY and CDR2 SVGAGI. CDR3 protein: CASSPNRGRAFF. CDR3 in DNA: TGTGCCAGCAGCCCCAACAGGGGGCGAGCTTTCTTT.

This chain links TRBV23-1 with TRBJ2-7; D might be TRBD1 (7 bases). TRBV23-1 is an open reading frame whose function is uncertain. Deletions cut 0 bases from V and 7 bases from J, with 25 bases between. The CDR3 is 18 residues long. CDR3 residues: CASSQSNPRDRLGYEQYF. CDR3 coding DNA: TGCGCCAGCAGTCAATCGAACCCCCGGGACAGACTAGGATATGAGCAGTACTTC.

The V gene is TRBV5-4, the J gene TRBJ2-1; 7 nucleotides line up with TRBD1. Germline V gives CDR1 SGHNT, CDR2 YYREEE (reference sequence). V shed 4 bases and J 2 bases; nucleotides not matched to a gene: 6. This CDR3 has 15 residues. The CDR3 DNA is TGTGCCAGCAGCCTTTCCGGACAGGCCTACAATGAGCAGTTCTTC. It codes for CASSLSGQAYNEQFF.

This clone has more than one count but fewer than ten. This chain connects TRBV9 to TRBJ1-2; a weak D match, TRBD1 (6 bases). The germline V and J ends were trimmed by 4 bases and 4 bases, with 14 bases remaining between them. Germline-derived CDR1 and CDR2 are SGDLS and YYNGEE. This CDR3 spans 14 amino acids. The CDR3 region has the DNA TGTGCCAGCAGCCCGACAGGTGACGGCTATGGCTACACCTTC. Its protein product is CASSPTGDGYGYTF. Looking up the rest from reference TRBV9 and TRBJ1-2 gives the full variable domain: DSGVTQTPKHLITATGQRVTLRCSPRSGDLSVYWYQQSLDQGLQFLIQYYNGEERAKGNILERFSAQQFPDLHSELNLSSLELGDSALYFCASSPTGDGYGYTFGSGTRLTVV.

This clone was seen a few times. The CDR3 nucleotides read TGTGCCACCCACCCGACCCCAGGGGGCGGGAATGAGCAGTTCTTC. Residues: CATHPTPGGGNEQFF. The gene calls are TRBV10-3 and TRBJ2-1; 8 bases agree with TRBD1. From germline, CDR1 is ENHRY and CDR2 SYGVKD. The CDR3 is 15 amino acids. Trimming removed 10 bases from V and 7 bases from J; junction bases left unmatched: 15.

The V gene is TRBV7-2, the J gene TRBJ2-5; TRBD2 agrees at 12 bases. The CDR3 is made up of 15 amino acids. Per germline, CDR1 SGHTA and CDR2 FQGNSA. The V segment lost 4 bases and the J segment 4 bases; nucleotides outside the gene matches: 4. The CDR3 sequence: CASSSGLAGAETQYF. In DNA form, the CDR3 reads TGTGCCAGCAGCTCGGGACTAGCGGGTGCAGAGACCCAGTACTTC.

The chain is built from TRBV7-6 and TRBJ2-5; no clear D gene. CDR3 size: 12 residues. Germline V gene sequence: CDR1 SGHVS, CDR2 FNYEAQ. V gave up 1 base and J gave up 10 bases, with 10 bases separating them. The CDR3 DNA reads TGTGCCAGCAGCTTAGGGCCCGAGGACCAGTACTTC. This translates into CASSLGPEDQYF.

The chain links TRBV6-2 or TRBV6-3 to TRBJ1-2; TRBD1 aligns across 10 bases. The length of the CDR3 is 14 residues. Germline loops: CDR1 MNHEY, CDR2 SVGEGT. V shed 4 bases and J 6 bases; nucleotides not matched to a gene: 5. The CDR3 DNA follows: TGTGCCAGCAGTTTTTCGGGACAGGGGAATGGCTACACCTTC. It encodes CASSFSGQGNGYTF.

This chain joins TRBV4-3 and TRBJ2-1; 12 bases agree with TRBD2. V trimming: 1 base; J trimming: 6 bases; junction bases outside the gene matches: 10. This CDR3 has 18 amino acids. Germline-derived CDR1 and CDR2 are LGHNA and YSLEER. The CDR3 reads CASSQGGSSGGASNEQFF. DNA for the CDR3: TGCGCCAGCAGCCAAGGCGGGTCTAGCGGGGGGGCTAGCAATGAGCAGTTCTTC.

This clone was observed a few times. The rearrangement links TRBV7-2 to TRBJ2-2; 11 nucleotides align to TRBD2. This CDR3 comprises 17 residues. Germline V gene sequence: CDR1 SGHTA, CDR2 FQGNSA. The trim removed 5 bases at V and 1 base at J, leaving 6 bases unmatched. The chain's CDR3 is CASSNLAGGGNTGELFF. The CDR3, as DNA: TGTGCCAGCAGCAATCTAGCGGGGGGCGGGAACACCGGGGAGCTGTTTTTT.

The chain joins TRBV19 to TRBJ2-3; 7 positions match TRBD2. CDR1 LNHDA and CDR2 SQIVND come from the germline V gene (reference sequence). V shed 6 bases and J 4 bases; nucleotides not matched to a gene: 16. This CDR3 spans 17 amino acids. This CDR3 reads CASSRALGEGRADTQYF. The CDR3 DNA reads TGTGCCAGTAGCCGCGCCCTGGGGGAGGGGCGGGCAGATACGCAGTATTTT.

The V and J genes are TRBV29-1 and TRBJ2-1, with D possibly TRBD2 on 6 matching bases. Trimming shortened V by 7 bases and J by 6 bases, and 19 bases separated the two germline ends. The germline V gene has CDR1 SQVTM and CDR2 ANQGSEA. CDR3 length equals 14 residues. This CDR3 reads CSADRDWGGNEQFF. The CDR3 DNA reads as TGCAGCGCCGACCGGGACTGGGGAGGCAATGAGCAGTTCTTC.

This clone was observed a single time. The chain combines TRBV20-1 with TRBJ1-6, with D unresolved. The germline V gene has CDR1 DFQATT and CDR2 SNEGSKA (reference sequence). CDR3 length: 12 amino acids. The V gene lost 3 bases and the J gene lost 7 bases, with 7 bases spanning the gap. The CDR3 sequence: CSASRRNSPLHF. CDR3 coding DNA: TGCAGTGCTAGTCGGCGGAATTCACCCCTCCACTTT.

This clone is a singleton in its sample. V usage is TRBV30 and J usage is TRBJ2-1; 11 bases line up with TRBD2. This CDR3 has 15 amino acids. Per germline, CDR1 GTSNPN and CDR2 SVGIG (reference sequence). The junction had 3 bases not matched to a gene; V was cut back by 1 base and J by 4 bases. The CDR3 DNA sequence: TGTGCCTGGAGTGCCGGGACTAGCGGATACAATGAGCAGTTCTTC. The encoded protein is CAWSAGTSGYNEQFF. The full variable domain, rest sourced from reference TRBV30 and TRBJ2-1, is SQTIHQWPATLVQPVGSPLSLECTVEGTSNPNLYWYRQAAGRGLQLLFYSVGIGQISSEVPQNLSASRPQDRQFILSSKKLLLSDSGFYLCAWSAGTSGYNEQFFGPGTRLTVL.

The V call is TRBV27, the J call TRBJ2-7; TRBD1 matches at 7 bases. V shed 6 bases and J 5 bases; nucleotides not matched to a gene: 22. The germline gives CDR1 MNHEY, CDR2 SMNVEV (reference sequence). There are 18 residues in the CDR3. CDR3 bases: TGTGCCAGCAGCAAAGGGTCGGTTCACAGGGGAATTTTCGACGAGCAGTACTTC. Its translation: CASSKGSVHRGIFDEQYF.